Below, 9 T cell receptor beta chains from the same sample are listed, as sequenced in a study of blood T cell repertoires in COVID-19. Some clones are missing from TCRdb's copy, which holds only in-frame ones; the method was immunoSEQ multiplex PCR. The sample consists of around 200,000 clones, about 88% of them appearing once. Sequenced material: peripheral blood. Every receptor here comes from a man younger than 45 with acute or convalescent COVID-19.

V is TRBV28 and J is TRBJ1-2; 8 bases agree with TRBD1. The germline V gene encodes CDR1 MDHEN and CDR2 SYDVKM. Trimming took 6 bases from V and 5 from J; bases not matched to a gene: 14. This CDR3 has 16 residues. In DNA, the CDR3 is TGTGCCAGCAGCCCTAGTGGACAGGGCCGTTATTATGGCTACACCTTC. This translates into CASSPSGQGRYYGYTF.

The chain joins TRBV21-1 to TRBJ2-7; the listed D gene, TRBD2, was not tested against the DNA. TRBV21-1 is a pseudogene locus. The CDR3 covers 14 residues. CDR3 sequence reads: CASSYPGLAREQYF. The CDR3 bases are TGTGCCAGCAGCTACCCGGGACTAGCTCGCGAGCAGTACTTC.

This rearrangement joins TRBV25-1 to TRBJ1-1, with 8 bases fitting TRBD1. The CDR3 runs to 14 residues. Germline lookup yields CDR1 MGHDK and CDR2 SYGVNS. Trimming took 2 bases from V and 5 from J; bases not matched to a gene: 4. The chain's CDR3 is CASSETGGRTEAFF. CDR3 DNA sequence: TGTGCCAGCAGTGAAACAGGGGGAAGGACTGAAGCTTTCTTT.

The chain recombines TRBV4-1 with TRBJ2-3, with TRBD2 matching 9 bases. This CDR3 has 15 residues. Germline trimming cut 0 bases from V and 8 bases from J; bases unmatched to any gene: 6. The V gene's germline CDR1 is MGHRA and CDR2 YSYEKL. CDR3 region: CASSQDLLAGFTQYF. In nucleotides, the CDR3 is TGCGCCAGCAGCCAAGATCTACTAGCGGGTTTTACGCAGTATTTT.

The rearrangement links TRBV10-3 to TRBJ2-3; TRBD2 matches at 15 bases. Losses at the gene ends were 4 bases for V and 3 bases for J; bases not matched to a gene: 2. Looked up from germline, CDR1 is ENHRY and CDR2 is SYGVKD. The CDR3 has 16 residues. CDR3 sequence (DNA): TGTGCCATCAGTGGGGGGACTAGCGGGAGGACAGATACGCAGTATTTT. Translating gives CAISGGTSGRTDTQYF.

The V call is TRBV11-3, the J call TRBJ2-1; possibly TRBD1 for D (7 bases). Trimming removed 5 bases from V and 7 bases from J, with 18 bases in between. This CDR3 contains 15 residues. Germline loops: CDR1 SGHNT, CDR2 YENEEA. The CDR3 reads CASSAGGTRWNEQFF. For the CDR3, the DNA is TGTGCCAGCAGCGCAGGGGGGACCCGGTGGAATGAGCAGTTCTTC.

The chain recombines TRBV27 with TRBJ1-6, with 7 bases matching TRBD1. After removal of 6 bases from V and 6 bases from J, the junction contained 11 bases not matched to a gene. The CDR3 covers 16 residues. Germline V gene lookup returns CDR1 MNHEY and CDR2 SMNVEV (reference sequence). The CDR3 loop is CASSSPGTASNSPLHF. The CDR3 DNA is TGTGCCAGCAGCTCGCCCGGGACAGCAAGTAATTCACCCCTCCACTTT.

V is TRBV29-1 and J is TRBJ2-2, with D uncertain. The ends were cut back, 6 bases at V and 2 bases at J, with 16 bases in the middle. Germline V gives CDR1 SQVTM, CDR2 ANQGSEA. The CDR3 spans 15 residues. The CDR3 loop reads CSVVENPLNTGELFF. CDR3 DNA sequence: TGCAGCGTGGTTGAAAACCCTCTAAACACCGGGGAGCTGTTTTTT.

The rearrangement uses TRBV4-1 and TRBJ1-6; no definite D call. The CDR3 length is 15 residues. Trimming pared 4 bases from V and 5 bases from J, leaving 12 bases between. Germline CDR1 and CDR2: MGHRA and YSYEKL. The CDR3 bases are TGCGCCAGCAGCCTCTTGCCTTCGGATAATTCACCCCTCCACTTT. Protein product: CASSLLPSDNSPLHF.